The 19 T cell receptor beta chains in this list originate from one sample, sequenced in a study of identical twins. One entry per CDR3 protein, called by TCRdb with MiXCR from the 5' RACE reads. The sample holds more than 650,000 distinct CDR3 sequences, around 6% seen once. Input material: naive T cells sorted from blood. Every receptor here comes from a man younger than 30 in good health.

This clonotype has a count of ten or more. The chain has TRBV5-1 and TRBJ2-5; D remains unclear. Looked up from germline, CDR1 is SGHRS and CDR2 is YFSETQ. The CDR3 loop spans 14 amino acids. V lost 0 bases and J 5 bases, leaving 11 bases between the germline ends. CDR3 bases: TGCGCCAGCAGCTTGGTTGGTGTAGGCGAGACCCAGTACTTC. Translating gives CASSLVGVGETQYF.

This clonotype appeared a few times. The chain is built from TRBV7-9 and TRBJ2-1, with 7 bases fitting TRBD2. The junction had 13 bases not matched to a gene; V was cut back by 4 bases and J by 4 bases. The germline V gene has CDR1 SEHNR and CDR2 FQNEAQ (reference sequence). The CDR3 totals 17 residues. Here the CDR3 reads CASSSSTPGLSYNEQFF. The CDR3 DNA reads TGTGCCAGCAGCTCCTCAACCCCGGGACTATCATACAATGAGCAGTTCTTC.

The V gene is TRBV12-3 or TRBV12-4, the J gene TRBJ2-1, with 10 positions matching TRBD2. The CDR3 covers 19 residues. Germline trimming cut 0 bases from V and 9 bases from J; bases unmatched to any gene: 17. The CDR3 spells CASSLAMLAGVFRSGEQFF. CDR3 sequence (DNA): TGTGCCAGCAGTTTAGCGATGCTAGCGGGAGTTTTTCGGAGTGGTGAGCAGTTCTTC.

The chain couples TRBV12-3 or TRBV12-4 to TRBJ2-1; possibly TRBD2 for D (7 bases). Trimming cost V 10 bases and J 5 bases, with 18 bases left between them. This CDR3 is 14 amino acids long. Written as DNA, the CDR3 is TGTGCCACCACTCGGGGGCGGGAGAACAATGAGCAGTTCTTC. Translation: CATTRGRENNEQFF.

This clonotype was recorded many times. The rearrangement uses TRBV12-3 or TRBV12-4 and TRBJ2-1, with D perhaps matching TRBD2 (5 bases). Trimming shortened V by 7 bases and J by 3 bases, and 16 bases separated the two germline ends. The CDR3 is 15 residues long. CDR3 loop: CASTAGWSVYNEQFF. In DNA form, the CDR3 reads TGTGCCAGCACCGCGGGTTGGAGTGTCTACAATGAGCAGTTCTTC.

This clonotype was counted between two and nine times. The genes are TRBV20-1 and TRBJ2-1; TRBD1 agrees at 11 bases. The CDR3 spans 13 residues. Germline V lookup: CDR1 DFQATT, CDR2 SNEGSKA (reference sequence). With V trimmed by 8 bases and J by 7 bases, 7 bases remained unmatched. Here the CDR3 reads CSTGTGGFNEQFF. The CDR3 coding sequence is TGCAGTACTGGGACAGGGGGGTTTAATGAGCAGTTCTTC.

Many counts were recorded for this clonotype. The rearrangement uses TRBV20-1 and TRBJ2-7; 13 positions agree with TRBD2. V was pared by 6 bases and J by 2 bases, with 10 bases of the junction left unmatched. Germline-derived CDR1 and CDR2 are DFQATT and SNEGSKA (reference sequence). The CDR3 runs 16 residues. CDR3: CSAAGTSGNSAYEQYF. CDR3 DNA sequence: TGCAGTGCGGCCGGGACTAGCGGGAATTCAGCCTACGAGCAGTACTTC.

There are many counts of this clonotype. The gene calls are TRBV12-3 or TRBV12-4 and TRBJ1-5; the D is unclear. This CDR3 is built from 16 residues. Trimming stripped 1 base from V and 2 bases from J, with 12 bases between. Written as DNA, the CDR3 is TGTGCCAGCAGTTTAGGTGAAGGTTGGGGCAATCAGCCCCAGCATTTT. Its translation: CASSLGEGWGNQPQHF.

In its sample, this clonotype was seen a few times. The V and J genes are TRBV20-1 and TRBJ1-1; D is ambiguous. The V end lost 6 bases, the J end lost 0 bases, and 14 bases lay between the germline ends. Germline CDR1 and CDR2: DFQATT and SNEGSKA (reference sequence). The CDR3 has 14 residues. The CDR3: CSAYLAILNTEAFF. The CDR3 coding sequence is TGCAGTGCCTACCTCGCAATTCTGAACACTGAAGCTTTCTTT.

Ten or more counts support this clonotype. The rearrangement joins TRBV3-1 to TRBJ2-7; TRBD1 is a possible D gene (5 bases). Trimming took off 0 bases at V and 6 bases at J, with 9 bases between the two ends. CDR1 is LGHDT, CDR2 YNNKEL, per germline (reference sequence). The CDR3 covers 13 residues. The CDR3 loop reads CASSQDLGAEQYV. The CDR3 DNA is TGTGCCAGCAGCCAAGATCTTGGGGCCGAGCAGTACGTC.

At least ten counts were recorded for this clonotype. V usage is TRBV12-3 or TRBV12-4 and J usage is TRBJ2-7, with 8 nucleotides matching TRBD1. This CDR3 region has 12 residues. Trimming cost V 3 bases and J 6 bases; bases outside gene matches: 1. The CDR3, as DNA: TGTGCCAGCAGTTTCAGGGGGCTCGAGCAGTACTTC. Translated: CASSFRGLEQYF.

This clonotype was seen a handful of times. The chain combines TRBV7-9 with TRBJ2-3, with D perhaps given as TRBD1 or TRBD2 (6 bases each). The germline CDR1 and CDR2 sequences are SEHNR and FQNEAQ (reference sequence). V was shortened by 8 bases and J by 2 bases, with 17 bases between the two germline ends. The length of the CDR3 is 15 residues. The CDR3 loop is CASPRGDEPTDTQYF. As DNA, the CDR3 is TGTGCCAGCCCTAGGGGGGACGAACCCACAGATACGCAGTATTTT.

In its sample, this clonotype was seen many times. This chain uses TRBV12-3 or TRBV12-4 with TRBJ2-1, with 8 bases fitting TRBD2. J was trimmed by 10 bases and V by 5 bases; bases with no gene match: 22. The CDR3 sequence is 18 residues long. The CDR3 reads CASSPRSSGRGFIKEQFF. Here the CDR3 DNA reads TGTGCCAGCAGTCCCCGGAGCAGCGGGAGAGGGTTTATAAAGGAGCAGTTCTTC.

This clonotype was counted at least ten times. Written as DNA, the CDR3 is TGCGCCAGCAGCTCCGACGGGAGCTACAATGAGCAGTTCTTC. Its protein product is CASSSDGSYNEQFF. J is TRBJ2-1 and V is TRBV5-1; tentatively, D is TRBD2 (6 bases). The CDR3 is 14 amino acids. Germline-derived CDR1 and CDR2 are SGHRS and YFSETQ. V lost 3 bases to trimming and J lost 3 bases, with 10 bases between them. The whole variable domain, filled in from reference TRBV5-1 and TRBJ2-1, reads KAGVTQTPRYLIKTRGQQVTLSCSPISGHRSVSWYQQTPGQGLQFLFEYFSETQRNKGNFPGRFSGRQFSNSRSEMNVSTLELGDSALYLCASSSDGSYNEQFFGPGTRLTVL.

This clonotype was seen ten or more times. The chain joins TRBV20-1 to TRBJ2-1; 8 bases align to TRBD2. J lost 1 base, V lost 2 bases, and 7 bases had no gene match. The CDR3 extends over 16 amino acids. Germline CDR1 and CDR2: DFQATT and SNEGSKA (reference sequence). Written as DNA, the CDR3 is TGCAGTGCTAGAACGGTAACTAGCGGATCCTACAATGAGCAGTTCTTC. Its protein is CSARTVTSGSYNEQFF.

This clonotype has at least ten counts. This chain joins TRBV6-5 and TRBJ2-7, with D tentatively TRBD1 (5 bases). This CDR3 comprises 16 residues. Germline-derived CDR1 and CDR2 are MNHEY and SVGAGI. With 2 bases removed from V and 3 bases from J, the gap between germline ends came to 17 bases. In DNA, the CDR3 is TGTGCCAGCAGTTACGCGGCAGGGCCTTTTGGCTACGAGCAGTACTTC. As protein: CASSYAAGPFGYEQYF.

Ten or more counts support this clonotype. The chain is built from TRBV7-7 and TRBJ1-5, with D unclear. This CDR3 has 13 amino acids. V was shortened by 5 bases and J by 5 bases, with 10 bases between the two germline ends. The germline gives CDR1 SSHAT, CDR2 FNYEAQ (reference sequence). The CDR3 DNA is TGTGCCAGCAGCCGGGGTCCCGATCAGCCCCAGCATTTT. It yields the protein CASSRGPDQPQHF.

This clonotype has a count of ten or more. The CDR3 sequence is CSVGGPRELFF. The CDR3 bases are TGCAGCGTTGGAGGACCCCGGGAGCTGTTTTTT. The V gene is TRBV29-1, the J gene TRBJ2-2; no reliable D call. The CDR3 is 11 residues long. Trimming removed 4 bases from V and 9 bases from J, with 9 bases in between. Germline V gives CDR1 SQVTM, CDR2 ANQGSEA.

Comment on this clonotype: One base away lies a much larger clone, so this may be a sequencing read error. The genes are TRBV12-3 or TRBV12-4 and TRBJ2-3; D may match TRBD1 or TRBD2 (5 bases each). CDR3 length equals 17 residues. The CDR3 DNA reads as TGTGCCAGCAGTTTAAGTGGACACCAATCTAGCACAGATACGCAGTTTTTT. It specifies CASSLSGHQSSTDTQFF.